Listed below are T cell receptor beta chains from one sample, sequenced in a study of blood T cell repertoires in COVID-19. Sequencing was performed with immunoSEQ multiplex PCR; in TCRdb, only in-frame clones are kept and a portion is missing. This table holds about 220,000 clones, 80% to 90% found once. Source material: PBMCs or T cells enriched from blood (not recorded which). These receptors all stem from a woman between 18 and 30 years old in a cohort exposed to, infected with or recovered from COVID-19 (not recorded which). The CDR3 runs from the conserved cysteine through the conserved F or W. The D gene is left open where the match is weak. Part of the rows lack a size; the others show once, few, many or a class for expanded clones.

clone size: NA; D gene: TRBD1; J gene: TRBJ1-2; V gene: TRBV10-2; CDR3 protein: CASTMTGLHYGYTF; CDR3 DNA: TGCGCCAGCACGATGACAGGGCTCCATTATGGCTACACCTTC
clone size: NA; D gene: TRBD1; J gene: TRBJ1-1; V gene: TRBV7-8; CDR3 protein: CASSPQGQFTEAFF; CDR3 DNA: TGTGCCAGCAGCCCCCAGGGACAGTTCACTGAAGCTTTCTTT
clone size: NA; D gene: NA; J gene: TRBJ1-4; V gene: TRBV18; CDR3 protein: CASSPPEARNEKLFF; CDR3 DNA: TGTGCCAGCTCACCCCCAGAGGCCCGTAATGAAAAACTGTTTTTT
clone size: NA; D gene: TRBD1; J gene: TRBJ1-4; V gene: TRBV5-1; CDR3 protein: CASSPGTVNEKLFF; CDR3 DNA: TGCGCCAGCAGCCCCGGGACAGTTAATGAAAAACTGTTTTTT
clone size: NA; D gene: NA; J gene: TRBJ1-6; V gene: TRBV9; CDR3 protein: CASSVDRGTRPYSPLHF; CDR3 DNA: TGTGCCAGCAGCGTAGATAGGGGGACCCGACCTTATTCACCCCTCCACTTT
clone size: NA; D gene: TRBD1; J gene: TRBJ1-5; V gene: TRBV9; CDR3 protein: CASSVVGGANQPQHF; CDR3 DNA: TGTGCCAGCAGCGTAGTAGGGGGCGCGAATCAGCCCCAGCATTTT
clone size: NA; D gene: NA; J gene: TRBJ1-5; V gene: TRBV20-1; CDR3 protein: CSAGGEQPQHF; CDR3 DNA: TGCAGTGCGGGGGGAGAGCAGCCCCAGCATTTT
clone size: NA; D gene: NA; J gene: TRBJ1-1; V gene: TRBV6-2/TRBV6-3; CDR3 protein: CASSKEGGAEAFF; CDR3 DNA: TGTGCCAGCAGTAAGGAGGGGGGGGCTGAAGCTTTCTTT
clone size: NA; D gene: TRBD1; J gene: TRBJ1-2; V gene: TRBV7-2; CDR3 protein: CASSLYWTGGSLGYTF; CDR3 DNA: TGTGCCAGCAGCTTGTACTGGACAGGGGGGAGTTTGGGCTACACCTTC
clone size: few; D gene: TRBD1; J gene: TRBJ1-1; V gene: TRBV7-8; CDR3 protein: CASSLRDRGSNTEAFF; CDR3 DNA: TGTGCCAGCAGCCTGAGGGACAGGGGCTCGAACACTGAAGCTTTCTTT
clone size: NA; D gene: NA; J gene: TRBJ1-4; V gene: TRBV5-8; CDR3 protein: CASSSRGDPDEKLFF; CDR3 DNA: TGTGCCAGCAGCTCACGGGGGGATCCAGACGAAAAACTGTTTTTT
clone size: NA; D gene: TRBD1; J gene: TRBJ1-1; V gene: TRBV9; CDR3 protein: CASSASGQGLTEAFF; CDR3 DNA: TGTGCCAGCAGCGCCTCCGGACAGGGTTTGACTGAAGCTTTCTTT
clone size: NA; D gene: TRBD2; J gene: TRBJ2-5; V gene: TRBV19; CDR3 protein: CASSMGLGAGVKETQYF; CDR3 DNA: TGTGCCAGTAGTATGGGCCTGGGAGCGGGAGTAAAAGAGACCCAGTACTTC
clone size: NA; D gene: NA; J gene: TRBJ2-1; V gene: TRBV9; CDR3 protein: CASSVEGVRNNEQFF; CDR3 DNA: TGTGCCAGCAGCGTAGAGGGGGTTCGAAACAATGAGCAGTTCTTC
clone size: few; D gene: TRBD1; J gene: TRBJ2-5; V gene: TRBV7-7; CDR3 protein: CASSHGDGTGRETQYF; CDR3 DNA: TGTGCTAGCAGCCACGGGGACGGGACAGGGAGAGAGACCCAGTACTTC
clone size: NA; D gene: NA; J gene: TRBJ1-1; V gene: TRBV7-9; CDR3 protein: CASSLAGAKTEAFF; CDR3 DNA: TGTGCCAGCAGCTTAGCGGGGGCCAAGACTGAAGCTTTCTTT
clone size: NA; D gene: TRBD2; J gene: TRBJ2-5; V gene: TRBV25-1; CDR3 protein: CASSTMTSGEETQYF; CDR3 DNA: TGTGCCAGCAGTACAATGACTAGCGGGGAAGAGACCCAGTACTTC
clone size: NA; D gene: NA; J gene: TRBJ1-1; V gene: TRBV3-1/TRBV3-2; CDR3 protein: CASSQGEGEAFF; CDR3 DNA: TGTGCCAGCAGCCAGGGGGAGGGTGAAGCTTTCTTT
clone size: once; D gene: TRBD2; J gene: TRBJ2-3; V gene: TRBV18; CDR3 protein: CASALADLTDTQYF; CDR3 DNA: TGTGCCAGCGCACTAGCGGACCTCACAGATACGCAGTATTTT
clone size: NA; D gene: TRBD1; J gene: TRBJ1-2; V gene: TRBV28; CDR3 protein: CASTLDPEGQGQGYTF; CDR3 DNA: TGTGCCAGCACCCTCGACCCCGAGGGACAGGGTCAGGGCTACACCTTC
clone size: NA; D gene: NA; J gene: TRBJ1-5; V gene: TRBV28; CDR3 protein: CASSFWEPVTQPQHF; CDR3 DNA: TGTGCCAGCAGTTTTTGGGAGCCGGTTACTCAGCCCCAGCATTTT
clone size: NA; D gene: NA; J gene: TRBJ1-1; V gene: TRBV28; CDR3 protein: CASSSFTERTEAFF; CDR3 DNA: TGTGCCAGCAGTTCCTTCACTGAGAGGACTGAAGCTTTCTTT
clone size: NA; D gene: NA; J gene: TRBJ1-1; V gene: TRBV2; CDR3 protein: CASSAIASPGTEAFF; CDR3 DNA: TGTGCCAGCAGTGCAATAGCCTCCCCGGGGACTGAAGCTTTCTTT
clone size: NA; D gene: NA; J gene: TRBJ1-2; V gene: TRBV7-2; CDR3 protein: CASSDTLGGYTF; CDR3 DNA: TGTGCCAGCAGCGACACCTTGGGCGGCTACACCTTC
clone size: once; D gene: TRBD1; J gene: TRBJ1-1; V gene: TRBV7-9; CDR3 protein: CASSKTGDTEAFF; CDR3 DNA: TGTGCCAGCAGCAAAACAGGGGACACTGAAGCTTTCTTT
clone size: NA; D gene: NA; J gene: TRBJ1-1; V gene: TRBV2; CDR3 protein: CASRAGRNTEAFF; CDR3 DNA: TGTGCCAGCAGGGCAGGCCGAAACACTGAAGCTTTCTTT
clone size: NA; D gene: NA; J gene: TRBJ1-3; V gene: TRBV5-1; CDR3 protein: CASRRGGENTIYF; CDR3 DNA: TGCGCCTCCCGGAGGGGGGGGGAAAACACCATATATTTT
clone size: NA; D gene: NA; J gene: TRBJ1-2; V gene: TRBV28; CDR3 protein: CASSARDLSYGYTF; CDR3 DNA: TGTGCCAGCAGTGCCCGGGACTTAAGCTATGGCTACACCTTC
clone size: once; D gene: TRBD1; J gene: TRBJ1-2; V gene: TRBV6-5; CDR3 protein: CASRRDSGYTF; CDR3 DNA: TGTGCCAGCAGGAGGGACAGCGGCTACACCTTC
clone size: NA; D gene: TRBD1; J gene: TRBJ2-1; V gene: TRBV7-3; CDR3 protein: CASSLRWTGGQKVNEQFF; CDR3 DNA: TGTGCCAGCAGCTTAAGGTGGACAGGGGGCCAAAAAGTCAATGAGCAGTTCTTC
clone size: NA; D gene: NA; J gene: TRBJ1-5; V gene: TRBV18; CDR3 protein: CASSPRRVDQPQHF; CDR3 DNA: TGTGCCAGCTCACCACGCAGGGTGGATCAGCCCCAGCATTTT
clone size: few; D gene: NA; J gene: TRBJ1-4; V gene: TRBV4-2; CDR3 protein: CASSQGGRSGGDEKLFF; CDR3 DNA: TGTGCCAGCAGCCAAGGAGGGAGGTCGGGGGGAGATGAAAAACTGTTTTTT
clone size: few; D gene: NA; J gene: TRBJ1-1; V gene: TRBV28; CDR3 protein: CASSPQAGTKPNLF; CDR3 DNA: TGTGCCAGCAGTCCTCAGGCGGGGACTAAACCAAATTTGTTT
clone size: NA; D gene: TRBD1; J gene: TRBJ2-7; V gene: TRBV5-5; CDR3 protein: CASSPGQSSYEQYF; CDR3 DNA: TGTGCCAGCAGCCCGGGACAGTCTTCCTACGAGCAGTACTTC
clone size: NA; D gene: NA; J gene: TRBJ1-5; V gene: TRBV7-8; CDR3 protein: CASSQPRGNNQPQHF; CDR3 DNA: TGTGCCAGCAGTCAACCGCGCGGGAATAATCAGCCCCAGCATTTT
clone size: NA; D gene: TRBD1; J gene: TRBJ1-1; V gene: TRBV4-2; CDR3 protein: CASSQGGAGTGTEAFF; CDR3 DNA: TGTGCCAGCAGCCAAGGCGGGGCAGGGACAGGCACTGAAGCTTTCTTT
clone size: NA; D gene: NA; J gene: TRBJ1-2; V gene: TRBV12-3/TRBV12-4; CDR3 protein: CASSDFLYGYTF; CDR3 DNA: TGTGCCAGCAGTGACTTCCTTTATGGCTACACCTTC
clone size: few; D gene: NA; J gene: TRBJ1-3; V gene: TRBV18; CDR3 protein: CASSPPAYRYTIYF; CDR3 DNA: TGTGCCAGCTCACCACCAGCATACCGTTACACCATATATTTT
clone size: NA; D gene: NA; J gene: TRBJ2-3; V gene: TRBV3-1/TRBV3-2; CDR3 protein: CASTSEGDTQYF; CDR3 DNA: TGTGCCAGCACCTCCGAGGGAGATACGCAGTATTTT
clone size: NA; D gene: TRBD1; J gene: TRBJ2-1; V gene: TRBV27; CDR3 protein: CASSRLRDRVHEQFF; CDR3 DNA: TGTGCCAGCAGTCGGCTACGCGACAGGGTCCATGAGCAGTTCTTC
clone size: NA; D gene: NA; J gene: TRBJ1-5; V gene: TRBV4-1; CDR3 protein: CASSQMRNQPQHF; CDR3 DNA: TGCGCCAGCAGCCAAATGAGAAATCAGCCCCAGCATTTT
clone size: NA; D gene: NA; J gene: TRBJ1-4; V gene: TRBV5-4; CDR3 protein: CASSTRDSATNEKLFF; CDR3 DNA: TGTGCCAGCAGCACCAGGGATTCAGCAACTAATGAAAAACTGTTTTTT
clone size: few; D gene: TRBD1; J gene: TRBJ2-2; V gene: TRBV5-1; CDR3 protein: CASRPGQGGELFF; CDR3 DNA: TGCGCCAGCAGACCTGGACAGGGCGGGGAGCTGTTTTTT
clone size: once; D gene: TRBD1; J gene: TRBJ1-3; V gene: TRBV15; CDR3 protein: CATSRDGWGTGTGSGNTIYF; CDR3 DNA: TGTGCCACCAGCAGAGATGGGTGGGGGACAGGGACCGGGTCTGGAAACACCATATATTTT
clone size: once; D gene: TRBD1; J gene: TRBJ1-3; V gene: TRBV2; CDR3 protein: CASRSQGAGNTIYF; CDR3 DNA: TGTGCCAGCAGGTCACAGGGGGCTGGAAACACCATATATTTT
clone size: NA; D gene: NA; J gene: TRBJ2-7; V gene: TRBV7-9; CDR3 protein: CASRPFGGRFYEQYF; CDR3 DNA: TGTGCCAGCAGACCCTTCGGGGGACGGTTCTACGAGCAGTACTTC
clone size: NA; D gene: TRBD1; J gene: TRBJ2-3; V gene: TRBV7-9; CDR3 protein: CASSLGTGGADTQYF; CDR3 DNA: TGTGCCAGCAGCTTGGGGACAGGGGGCGCAGATACGCAGTATTTT
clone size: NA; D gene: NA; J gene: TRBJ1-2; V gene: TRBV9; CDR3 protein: CASSVYSGGYTF; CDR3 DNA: TGTGCCAGCAGCGTTTATTCGGGAGGCTACACCTTC